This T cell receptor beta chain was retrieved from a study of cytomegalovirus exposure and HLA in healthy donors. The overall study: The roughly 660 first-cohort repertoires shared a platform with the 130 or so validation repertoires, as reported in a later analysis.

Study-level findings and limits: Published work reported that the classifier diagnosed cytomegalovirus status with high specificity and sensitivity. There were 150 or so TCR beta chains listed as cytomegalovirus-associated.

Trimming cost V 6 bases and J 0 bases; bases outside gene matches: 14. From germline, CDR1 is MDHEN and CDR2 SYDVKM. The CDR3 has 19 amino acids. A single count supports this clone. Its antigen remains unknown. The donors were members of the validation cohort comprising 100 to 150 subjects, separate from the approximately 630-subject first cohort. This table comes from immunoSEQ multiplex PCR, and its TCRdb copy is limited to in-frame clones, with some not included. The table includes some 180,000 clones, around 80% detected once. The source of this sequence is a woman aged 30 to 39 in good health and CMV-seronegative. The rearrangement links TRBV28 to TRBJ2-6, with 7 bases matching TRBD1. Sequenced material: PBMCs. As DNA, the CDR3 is TGTGCCAGCAGACTTATTACGGACAGGCCATTCTCTGGGGCCAACGTCCTGACTTTC. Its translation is CASRLITDRPFSGANVLTF.